A selection of T cell receptor beta chains follows, all from one sample in a study of blood T cells in healthy people across ages. One entry per CDR3 protein results from TCRdb running MiXCR on the 5' RACE reads. The sample includes roughly 830,000 distinct CDR3 sequences, around 62% of them seen just once. Source material: blood. Receptors were obtained from a man under 40 in good health. Each CDR3 is given with its conserved first and last residue. Fields, in order: D gene, clone size, V gene, J gene, CDR3 protein, CDR3 DNA. D genes are given only for firm matches. Clone size appears in some rows only: once, few, many, or a class for an expanded clone.

NA	NA	TRBV20-1	TRBJ2-1	CSAGVPMSSYNEQFF	TGCAGTGCTGGAGTCCCCATGAGCTCCTACAATGAGCAGTTCTTC
NA	NA	TRBV7-6	TRBJ2-3	CASSFPGPEYPDTQYF	TGTGCCAGCAGCTTCCCGGGACCCGAATACCCGGATACGCAGTATTTT
NA	NA	TRBV2	TRBJ2-7	CASIGTTYEQYF	TGTGCCAGCATCGGGACGACCTACGAGCAGTACTTC
NA	NA	TRBV12-3/TRBV12-4	TRBJ1-6	CASSTGRTLHF	TGTGCCAGCAGTACGGGTCGAACCCTCCACTTT
NA	NA	TRBV12-3/TRBV12-4	TRBJ2-1	CASSLKPLTYNEQFF	TGTGCCAGCAGTTTGAAGCCACTCACCTACAATGAGCAGTTCTTC
TRBD2	few	TRBV9	TRBJ2-3	CASSHGASGSTDTQYF	TGTGCCAGCAGCCACGGTGCTAGCGGGAGCACAGATACGCAGTATTTT
TRBD1	NA	TRBV4-3	TRBJ2-5	CASSFNRGETQYF	TGCGCCAGCAGCTTTAACAGGGGAGAGACCCAGTACTTC
NA	NA	TRBV27	TRBJ2-5	CASSSWLQGLSQETQYF	TGTGCCAGCAGTTCCTGGTTACAGGGATTGAGCCAAGAGACCCAGTACTTC
TRBD2	NA	TRBV29-1	TRBJ2-3	CSVWASGGSTQYF	TGCAGCGTTTGGGCTAGCGGGGGGAGTACGCAGTATTTT
TRBD2	few	TRBV4-1	TRBJ2-2	CASSHGTSGGPNTGELFF	TGCGCCAGCAGCCACGGGACTAGCGGGGGGCCGAACACCGGGGAGCTGTTTTTT
NA	NA	TRBV7-9	TRBJ2-3	CASSPRWPIPDTQYF	TGTGCCAGCAGCCCTAGATGGCCTATTCCAGATACGCAGTATTTT
NA	NA	TRBV25-1	TRBJ1-2	CASSGAGRDYGYTF	TGTGCCAGCAGTGGGGCAGGGAGGGACTATGGCTACACCTTC
NA	few	TRBV5-1	TRBJ2-5	CASSSDGGRETQYF	TGCGCCAGCAGCTCCGACGGGGGGCGGGAGACCCAGTACTTC
TRBD1	once	TRBV6-5	TRBJ1-2	CASSNDRVRDGYTF	TGTGCCAGCAGCAATGACAGGGTCAGAGATGGCTACACCTTC
NA	few	TRBV10-3	TRBJ1-5	CAISRGDNQPQHF	TGTGCCATCAGCAGAGGGGACAATCAGCCCCAGCATTTT
NA	few	TRBV11-2	TRBJ2-3	CASSLDLDLQYF	TGTGCCAGCAGCTTAGATCTCGACTTGCAGTATTTT
NA	once	TRBV9	TRBJ2-7	CASSGLSSSYEQYF	TGTGCCAGCAGTGGGCTTTCAAGCTCCTACGAGCAGTACTTC
TRBD2	NA	TRBV6-4	TRBJ2-1	CASSPSGGADEHFF	TGTGCCAGCAGCCCTAGCGGGGGGGCGGATGAGCATTTCTTT
TRBD2	few	TRBV6-4	TRBJ2-1	CASSPTGTSGHEQFF	TGTGCCAGCAGTCCCACCGGGACTAGCGGACATGAGCAGTTCTTC
NA	NA	TRBV5-1	TRBJ1-2	CASSFEGPRSYGYTF	TGCGCCAGCAGCTTTGAAGGTCCCCGGAGCTATGGCTACACCTTC
TRBD1	NA	TRBV2	TRBJ1-1	CASSSPRTGGDTEAFF	TGTGCCAGCAGCAGCCCTCGGACAGGGGGGGACACTGAAGCTTTCTTT
NA	NA	TRBV29-1	TRBJ1-2	CSVWTYNYGYTF	TGCAGCGTTTGGACATATAACTATGGCTACACCTTC
NA	NA	TRBV29-1	TRBJ2-7	CSVVPRLTGGHYEQYF	TGCAGCGTTGTCCCCCGACTAACCGGGGGCCACTACGAGCAGTACTTC
NA	NA	TRBV29-1	TRBJ1-1	CSGRASLNTEAFF	TGCAGCGGGAGGGCCTCTTTAAACACTGAAGCTTTCTTT
NA	NA	TRBV7-3	TRBJ2-1	CASSLQGVDEQFF	TGTGCCAGCAGCTTACAGGGAGTGGATGAGCAGTTCTTC
TRBD1	few	TRBV20-1	TRBJ1-4	CSAGGTASTNEKLFF	TGCAGTGCTGGGGGGACAGCTTCAACTAATGAAAAACTGTTTTTT
TRBD2	NA	TRBV28	TRBJ2-7	CASSLISGVNYEQYF	TGCGCCAGCAGTTTAATTAGCGGGGTTAACTACGAGCAGTACTTC
NA	once	TRBV5-5	TRBJ1-2	CASSSSSSYGYTF	TGTGCCAGCAGCTCCAGCAGCTCCTATGGCTACACCTTC
NA	NA	TRBV29-1	TRBJ2-5	CSVEESGETQYF	TGCAGCGTTGAAGAGTCAGGAGAGACCCAGTACTTC
NA	NA	TRBV4-3	TRBJ1-6	CASSQGGGINSPLHF	TGCGCCAGCAGCCAAGGGGGGGGAATAAATTCACCCCTCCACTTT
NA	NA	TRBV7-8	TRBJ2-3	CASSVWGTADTQYF	TGTGCCAGCAGCGTCTGGGGTACCGCAGATACGCAGTATTTT
TRBD2	NA	TRBV20-1	TRBJ2-1	CSARIPGGTYNEQFF	TGCAGTGCTAGAATCCCCGGGGGGACCTACAATGAGCAGTTCTTC
NA	NA	TRBV7-2	TRBJ2-3	CASSSTSPYF	TGTGCCAGCAGCTCAACTTCGCCGTATTTT
TRBD2	NA	TRBV28	TRBJ2-1	CASSSTSGVFF	TGTGCCAGCAGTTCCACTAGCGGGGTGTTCTTC
TRBD1	NA	TRBV6-2/TRBV6-3	TRBJ2-5	CASSYGSDRGETQYF	TGTGCCAGCAGTTACGGCTCAGACAGGGGAGAGACCCAGTACTTC
NA	NA	TRBV29-1	TRBJ2-3	CSVGVTDTQYF	TGCAGCGTGGGGGTCACAGATACGCAGTATTTT
TRBD1	NA	TRBV12-3/TRBV12-4	TRBJ2-5	CASKGTGGFRETQYF	TGTGCCAGCAAGGGGACAGGGGGGTTCCGGGAGACCCAGTACTTC
NA	NA	TRBV20-1	TRBJ2-2	CSARLFSAGELFF	TGCAGTGCTAGACTGTTTTCCGCCGGGGAGCTGTTTTTT
NA	NA	TRBV20-1	TRBJ1-5	CSAMEGGQPQHF	TGCAGTGCTATGGAGGGGGGGCAGCCCCAGCATTTT
NA	NA	TRBV29-1	TRBJ2-1	CSVEVRYNEQFF	TGCAGCGTTGAAGTGCGATACAATGAGCAGTTCTTC
TRBD2	many	TRBV4-1	TRBJ2-1	CASSQGRLAATGEQFF	TGCGCCAGCAGCCAAGGGAGACTAGCGGCGACGGGGGAGCAGTTCTTC
NA	NA	TRBV9	TRBJ1-2	CASSVDHREGYGYTF	TGTGCCAGCAGCGTAGATCACAGGGAAGGGTATGGCTACACCTTC
NA	NA	TRBV28	TRBJ2-1	CTSSQVGSYNEQFF	TGTACCAGCAGCCAGGTAGGCTCCTACAATGAGCAGTTCTTC
NA	NA	TRBV6-5	TRBJ1-5	CAGSLRDRHQPQHF	TGTGCCGGCAGTCTCCGGGACCGTCATCAGCCCCAGCATTTT
NA	NA	TRBV5-6	TRBJ1-2	CASSLDRQAGYGYTF	TGTGCCAGCAGCCTAGATAGACAGGCAGGGTATGGCTACACCTTC
TRBD1	NA	TRBV28	TRBJ2-7	CASTRDRPSYEQYF	TGTGCCAGCACCCGGGACAGGCCCTCCTACGAGCAGTACTTC
NA	NA	TRBV12-3/TRBV12-4	TRBJ2-7	CASSPLAAGPLYEQYF	TGTGCCAGCAGCCCCCTGGCAGCTGGCCCCCTCTACGAGCAGTACTTC
NA	NA	TRBV2	TRBJ2-7	CASSDWYEQYF	TGTGCCAGCAGTGATTGGTACGAGCAGTACTTC
TRBD1	few	TRBV10-3	TRBJ2-1	CAISGDRGPNEQFF	TGTGCCATCAGTGGGGACAGGGGGCCCAATGAGCAGTTCTTC
TRBD1	many	TRBV5-1	TRBJ2-7	CASSLQGNEQYF	TGTGCCAGCAGCTTACAGGGGAACGAGCAGTACTTC
TRBD1	NA	TRBV6-1	TRBJ1-1	CASSELLWDSWTNTEAFF	TGTGCCAGCAGCGAGCTGCTCTGGGACAGTTGGACGAACACTGAAGCTTTCTTT
NA	NA	TRBV21-1	TRBJ2-3	CTSSKTLRQSTDTQYF	TGTACCAGCAGCAAAACTTTAAGACAAAGCACAGATACGCAGTATTTT
TRBD1	NA	TRBV25-1	TRBJ1-2	CASSAFGTDYGYTF	TGTGCCAGCAGTGCCTTCGGGACAGACTATGGCTACACCTTC
NA	NA	TRBV29-1	TRBJ1-2	CSVEDWARWPNYGYTF	TGCAGCGTTGAAGATTGGGCCCGATGGCCGAACTATGGCTACACCTTC
TRBD1	NA	TRBV4-2	TRBJ1-6	CASSPPPQQGYNSPLHF	TGTGCCAGCAGCCCGCCCCCCCAACAGGGGTATAATTCACCCCTCCACTTT
NA	NA	TRBV7-9	TRBJ2-7	CASSLVVAGPDEQYF	TGTGCCAGCAGCTTAGTAGTTGCAGGTCCCGACGAGCAGTACTTC
TRBD1	NA	TRBV6-5	TRBJ2-1	CATSTGGFTNEQFF	TGTGCCACCTCAACAGGGGGGTTTACGAATGAGCAGTTCTTC
NA	NA	TRBV25-1	TRBJ2-7	CASEGVLYEQYF	TGTGCCAGCGAGGGGGTCCTCTACGAGCAGTACTTC
NA	once	TRBV6-5	TRBJ2-7	CASSYTGTATGEQYF	TGTGCCAGCAGTTATACCGGGACGGCGACTGGCGAGCAGTACTTC
NA	once	TRBV4-1	TRBJ2-7	CASSQELIIRTALGYEQYF	TGCGCCAGCAGCCAAGAATTAATCATAAGGACAGCACTAGGGTACGAGCAGTACTTC